The 23 T cell receptor beta chains in this list originate from one sample, sequenced in a study of T cells in Graves' hyperthyroidism and ophthalmopathy. Amplification yielded TCR beta CDR3 regions, with RNA transcripts as the source. TCR CDR3 regions were first amplified by RT-PCR with HTBI primers. MiXCR was run by TCRdb on the multiplex PCR reads, yielding one entry per CDR3 protein. The top ten clones hold roughly 6.9% of a sample with fewer than 650,000 distinct CDR3 sequences, approximately 15% of them seen once. The sequencing sample was made of blood. The receptors were sampled from a woman younger than 35 with Graves' ophthalmopathy.

This clonotype came up many times. The CDR3 DNA reads TGTGCCAGCAGTGAATCGACGGTAACGACTGAAGCTTTCTTT. It translates to CASSESTVTTEAFF. The rearrangement links TRBV25-1 to TRBJ1-1; D unclear. Trimming cost V 1 base and J 5 bases, with 11 bases left between them. In germline, CDR1 is MGHDK, CDR2 SYGVNS. The CDR3 contains 14 residues. Drawing the rest from reference TRBV25-1 and TRBJ1-1, the complete variable domain is EADIYQTPRYLVIGTGKKITLECSQTMGHDKMYWYQQDPGMELHLIHYSYGVNSTEKGDLSSESTVSRIRTEHFPLTLESARPSHTSQYLCASSESTVTTEAFFGQGTRLTVV.

The chain carries TRBV7-3 and TRBJ2-3, with D hard to call. Trimming cost V 4 bases and J 3 bases, with 5 bases left between them. The CDR3 loop spans 12 amino acids. Per the germline V gene, CDR1 is SGHTA and CDR2 is FQGTGA. CDR3: CASSSETDTQYF. The CDR3, as DNA: TGTGCCAGCAGCTCTGAGACAGATACGCAGTATTTT.

This clonotype turned up a few times. The V and J genes are TRBV6-1 and TRBJ1-5; unclear D gene. V lost 8 bases and J 5 bases, leaving 19 bases between the germline ends. From germline, CDR1 is MNHNS and CDR2 SASEGT. There are 15 residues in the CDR3. The CDR3 sequence is CASGAGSFGDQPQHF. The CDR3 bases are TGTGCCAGCGGTGCGGGCAGTTTCGGCGATCAGCCCCAGCATTTT.

This clonotype was detected many times. This chain connects TRBV12-3 or TRBV12-4 to TRBJ1-2; 11 nucleotides line up with TRBD1. The CDR3 sequence is 15 residues long. J gave up 4 bases and V 3 bases, and 4 bases lay outside the gene matches. The CDR3 here is CASSFGTGGIYGYTF. CDR3 sequence (DNA): TGTGCCAGCAGTTTCGGGACAGGGGGTATCTATGGCTACACCTTC.

The chain carries TRBV19 and TRBJ1-2; D gene ambiguous. Per the germline V gene, CDR1 is LNHDA and CDR2 is SQIVND (reference sequence). V was pared by 1 base and J by 8 bases, with 17 bases between. The CDR3 loop spans 15 amino acids. CDR3 residues: CASSIVGVLVQGYTF. The CDR3 DNA is TGTGCCAGTAGTATAGTCGGGGTCCTCGTTCAGGGCTACACCTTC.

This clonotype was counted many times. V usage is TRBV2 and J usage is TRBJ2-7, with TRBD2 identical over 11 bases. CDR3 length equals 17 residues. Germline assignment: CDR1 SNHLY and CDR2 FYNNEI. Losses at the gene ends were 4 bases for V and 3 bases for J; bases not matched to a gene: 11. Here the CDR3 DNA reads TGTGCCAGCAGTGGCCCCCGACTAGCGGGACGGGTCTACGAGCAGTACTTC. Translation: CASSGPRLAGRVYEQYF.

This clonotype was seen only a few times. V usage is TRBV27 and J usage is TRBJ2-5, with 9 positions matching TRBD2. V gave up 3 bases and J gave up 1 base; unmatched junction bases: 9. Germline V gene sequence: CDR1 MNHEY, CDR2 SMNVEV (reference sequence). The CDR3 spans 17 residues. The CDR3 loop is CASSFKVGLAGQETQYF. DNA for the CDR3: TGTGCCAGCAGTTTTAAAGTGGGACTAGCTGGCCAAGAGACCCAGTACTTC.

This clonotype was seen a handful of times. J is TRBJ1-4 and V is TRBV12-3 or TRBV12-4, with a possible D match to TRBD1 (6 bases). This CDR3 is built from 13 residues. Trimming took off 7 bases at V and 4 bases at J, with 10 bases between the two ends. The CDR3 region is CASMGAYNEKLFF. The CDR3 DNA is TGTGCCAGCATGGGGGCTTATAATGAAAAACTGTTTTTT.

This clonotype came up many times. V usage is TRBV30 and J usage is TRBJ2-7; 9 positions agree with TRBD1. After removal of 3 bases from V and 6 bases from J, the junction contained 15 bases not matched to a gene. This CDR3 has 16 amino acids. CDR1 and CDR2 (germline): GTSNPN, SVGIG (reference sequence). CDR3 DNA: TGTGCCTGGAGCAGAACAGGGGGCGACCGAGCGGGCGAGCAGTACTTC. Protein sequence: CAWSRTGGDRAGEQYF.

This clonotype was observed many times. The chain links TRBV7-9 to TRBJ1-5, with D uncertain. Germline V lookup: CDR1 SEHNR, CDR2 FQNEAQ (reference sequence). This CDR3 is built from 13 residues. The germline V and J ends were trimmed by 5 bases and 8 bases, with 13 bases remaining between them. The DNA of the CDR3 is TGTGCCAGCAGCCAAACTCAAGGGAAGCCCCAGCATTTT. This codes for CASSQTQGKPQHF.

This clonotype has a count of ten or more. The chain carries TRBV20-1 and TRBJ2-1, with D possibly matching TRBD2 (5 bases). V was pared by 4 bases and J by 8 bases, with 12 bases between. Germline values: CDR1 DFQATT, CDR2 SNEGSKA (reference sequence). CDR3 length: 12 amino acids. The CDR3 here is CSAKRGYDEQFF. CDR3 nucleotide sequence: TGCAGTGCTAAGAGAGGGTATGATGAGCAGTTCTTC.

This clonotype has a count of ten or more. V is TRBV29-1 and J is TRBJ1-1; D not resolved. Per the germline V gene, CDR1 is SQVTM and CDR2 is ANQGSEA. This CDR3 region has 14 residues. Trimming took off 6 bases at V and 3 bases at J, with 17 bases between the two ends. The CDR3 DNA reads TGCAGCGTCCAGCGGGTGGAAGCCGACACTGAAGCTTTCTTT. Its protein is CSVQRVEADTEAFF.

This clonotype was counted a few times. The genes are TRBV27 and TRBJ2-1; the D gene is possibly TRBD2 (7 bases). V lost 7 bases, J lost 7 bases, and 20 bases lay in between. Germline-derived CDR1 and CDR2 are MNHEY and SMNVEV (reference sequence). The CDR3 consists of 15 residues. The CDR3 nucleotides read TGTGCCAGCATCCCAACGGGGGGCACGTGGAATGAGCAGTTCTTC. Its translation: CASIPTGGTWNEQFF.

This clonotype showed up many times. The CDR3 sequence is CASSLSSGSGADTQYF. The CDR3 DNA follows: TGTGCCAGCAGCTTATCTAGCGGGAGTGGTGCAGATACGCAGTATTTT. V usage is TRBV7-3 and J usage is TRBJ2-3; TRBD2 aligns across 10 bases. There are 16 residues in the CDR3. The J segment lost 4 bases and the V segment lost 2 bases, leaving 6 bases of the junction unmatched. Germline-derived CDR1 and CDR2 are SGHTA and FQGTGA.

This chain joins TRBV19 and TRBJ1-4, with a weak D call TRBD1 (6 bases). Trimming pared 2 bases from V and 5 bases from J, leaving 12 bases between. Germline values: CDR1 LNHDA, CDR2 SQIVND (reference sequence). The CDR3 sequence is 15 residues long. CDR3 DNA sequence: TGTGCCAGTAGTATAAGCGGACAGAGAAATGAAAAACTGTTTTTT. Translated: CASSISGQRNEKLFF.

This clonotype turned up a few times. The chain couples TRBV9 to TRBJ1-4, with D hard to call. CDR1 and CDR2 from the germline V gene are SGDLS and YYNGEE. Trimming shortened V by 2 bases and J by 8 bases, and 13 bases separated the two germline ends. This CDR3 has 14 residues. The CDR3 reads CASSVRPLGEKLFF. DNA of the CDR3: TGTGCCAGCAGCGTTCGGCCCCTAGGGGAAAAACTGTTTTTT.

Ten or more counts support this clonotype. CDR3 sequence: CASSPSDGSGELFF. As DNA, the CDR3 is TGTGCCAGCAGCCCTAGTGACGGTTCCGGGGAGCTGTTTTTT. This chain connects TRBV11-1 to TRBJ2-2, with unresolved D. V lost 5 bases, J lost 6 bases, and 13 bases lay in between. The CDR3 is 14 residues long. Germline CDR1 and CDR2: SGHAT and FQDESV (reference sequence).

This clonotype was observed many times. This chain connects TRBV27 to TRBJ1-2; D unclear. Germline CDR1 is MNHEY and CDR2 is SMNVEV (reference sequence). The CDR3 loop spans 13 amino acids. Trimming removed 3 bases at V and 5 bases at J, with 10 bases between. CDR3 sequence reads: CASSFQNRYGYTF. Here the CDR3 DNA reads TGTGCCAGCAGTTTCCAGAACCGTTATGGCTACACCTTC.

This clonotype has at least ten counts. This chain joins TRBV2 and TRBJ2-7; 7 nucleotides match TRBD2. Trimming removed 7 bases from V and 0 bases from J; junction bases left unmatched: 12. The CDR3 runs 16 residues. CDR1 is SNHLY, CDR2 FYNNEI, per germline. The CDR3 sequence is CASTPMGGGSSYEQYF. Here the CDR3 DNA reads TGTGCCAGCACACCCATGGGCGGGGGTAGCTCCTACGAGCAGTACTTC.

This clonotype was seen many times. The rearrangement uses TRBV3-1 and TRBJ1-1, with TRBD1 matching 9 bases. CDR1 and CDR2 (germline): LGHDT, YNNKEL (reference sequence). The CDR3 spans 15 residues. Trimming at V came to 1 base and at J to 7 bases, leaving 7 bases not matched to a gene. The CDR3 protein is CASSQAGQGRREAFF. CDR3 sequence (DNA): TGTGCCAGCAGCCAAGCCGGACAGGGGAGGCGTGAAGCTTTCTTT.

Ten or more counts support this clonotype. V is TRBV2 and J is TRBJ1-1; D is perhaps TRBD1 (5 bases). The CDR3 contains 14 residues. Looked up from germline, CDR1 is SNHLY and CDR2 is FYNNEI. Trimming took 1 base from V and 10 from J, leaving 16 bases between them. This CDR3 is CASSEVVGARGAFF. CDR3 DNA sequence: TGTGCCAGCAGTGAAGTTGTCGGGGCCCGAGGAGCTTTCTTT.

This clonotype occurred many times. V and J are TRBV2 and TRBJ1-1; no firm D call. Germline V CDR1 and CDR2: SNHLY, FYNNEI. With 8 bases removed from V and 0 bases from J, the gap between germline ends came to 4 bases. The CDR3 sequence is 11 residues long. The CDR3 reads CASGVNTEAFF. CDR3 DNA sequence: TGTGCCAGCGGAGTGAACACTGAAGCTTTCTTT.

The sample holds many counts of this clonotype. The chain recombines TRBV12-3 or TRBV12-4 with TRBJ2-1; 8 bases are a match to TRBD2. With V trimmed by 8 bases and J by 3 bases, 3 bases remained unmatched. The length of the CDR3 is 13 residues. The DNA of the CDR3 is TGTGCCAGCGGGGCGGGAGGCTACAATGAGCAGTTCTTC. As protein: CASGAGGYNEQFF.